A selection of T cell receptor beta chains follows, all from one sample in a study of blood T cells in healthy people across ages. TCRdb passed the 5' RACE reads through MiXCR, listing each CDR3 protein once. The data contain 800,000 to 950,000 distinct CDR3 sequences, 25% to 35% of them singletons. Separately, the same data were catalogued under a study of T cells of mothers and their children.

The sequenced sample consisted of blood. These receptors all come from a middle-aged woman in good health. Both conserved end residues are part of each CDR3. A D gene is named only where the DNA matches it firmly. Where a row states a size, it is once, few, many or the class of an expanded clone; other rows omit it.

size	V	D	J	DNA	CDR3
.	TRBV7-9	.	TRBJ1-2	TGTGCCAGCAGCTTAGGAGCCGGGGGCTATAACTATGGCTACACCTTC	CASSLGAGGYNYGYTF
few	TRBV4-3	.	TRBJ2-3	TGCGCCAGCAGCCGAGATAGTGAACAGGGAACAGATACGCAGTATTTT	CASSRDSEQGTDTQYF
.	TRBV6-6	.	TRBJ1-4	TGTGCCAGCAGGCCCCGTGGTTCGGGTTTTAATGAAAAACTGTTTTTT	CASRPRGSGFNEKLFF
few	TRBV12-3/TRBV12-4	TRBD2	TRBJ2-5	TGTGCCAGCCACTTCCGGGGGGGCCCTGAGACCCAGTACTTC	CASHFRGGPETQYF
few	TRBV28	.	TRBJ1-2	TGTGCCAGCAGTGGGGGGACTAGCGGGGCCACCTATGGCTACACCTTC	CASSGGTSGATYGYTF
.	TRBV20-1	TRBD2	TRBJ2-5	TGCAGTGCTAGAGATCGACTAGCGGGGGAAGCCTACAATGAGCAGTACTTC	CSARDRLAGEAYNEQYF
few	TRBV24-1	.	TRBJ1-2	TGTGCCACCAGCGAGCGGCGGACAGCTCCCTATGGCTACACCTTC	CATSERRTAPYGYTF
many	TRBV4-1	TRBD2	TRBJ2-3	TGCGCCAGCAGCCAATTTAGAGCGGGGGGGCCGGCAGATACGCAGTATTTT	CASSQFRAGGPADTQYF
many	TRBV5-1	.	TRBJ1-2	TGCGCCAGCAGCTTGGATTCCGGGAACTATGGCTACACCTTC	CASSLDSGNYGYTF
.	TRBV6-1	.	TRBJ1-1	TGTGCCAGCAGTGAAGGGTTTGGAGCTTTCTTT	CASSEGFGAFF
few	TRBV7-2	TRBD2	TRBJ2-1	TGTGCCAGCAGCTTAGATGGGAGCGGGGGGTCCTACAATGAGCAGTTCTTC	CASSLDGSGGSYNEQFF
.	TRBV4-3	.	TRBJ2-1	TGCGCCAGCAGCCTAAGCCTTAGGGGCAATGAGCAGTTCTTC	CASSLSLRGNEQFF
.	TRBV5-1	.	TRBJ2-7	TGCGCCAGCAGCTTGGAGGGTAATGGGGTCCGTGAGCAGTACTTC	CASSLEGNGVREQYF
.	TRBV11-2	.	TRBJ1-2	TGTGCCAGCAGCTTACAGGGGCGGGTTGGCTACACCTTC	CASSLQGRVGYTF
many	TRBV4-1	.	TRBJ2-5	TGCGCCAGCAGCCTCGGACCCTCGTACCAAGAGACCCAGTACTTC	CASSLGPSYQETQYF
.	TRBV24-1	TRBD2	TRBJ2-1	TGTGTCACCAGTGATGGGAGCGGGGTTATTCAAGAGACCCAGTTCTTC	CVTSDGSGVIQETQFF
.	TRBV29-1	.	TRBJ1-2	TGCAGCGTTGTCCTAGGGCAGCTATACTATGGCTACACCTTC	CSVVLGQLYYGYTF
.	TRBV4-1	.	TRBJ2-7	TGCGCCAGCAGCCAAGATTTTCCGGGGAGCTCCTACGAGCAGTACTTC	CASSQDFPGSSYEQYF
few	TRBV28	TRBD1	TRBJ1-2	TGTGCCAGCAGTCCCCGGACAGGGGGCATTGCTGGCTACACCTTC	CASSPRTGGIAGYTF